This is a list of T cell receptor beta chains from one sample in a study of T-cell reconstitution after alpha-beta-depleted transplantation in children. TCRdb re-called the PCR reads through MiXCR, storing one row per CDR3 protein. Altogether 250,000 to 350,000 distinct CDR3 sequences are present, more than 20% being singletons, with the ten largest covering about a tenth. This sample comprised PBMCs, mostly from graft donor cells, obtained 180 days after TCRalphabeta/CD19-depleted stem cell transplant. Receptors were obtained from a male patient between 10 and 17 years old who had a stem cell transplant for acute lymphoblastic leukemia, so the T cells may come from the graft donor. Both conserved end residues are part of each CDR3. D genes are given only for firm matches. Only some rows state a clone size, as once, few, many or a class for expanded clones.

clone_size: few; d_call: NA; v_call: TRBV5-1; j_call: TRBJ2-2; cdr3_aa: CAIKQESGFTGELFF; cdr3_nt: TGCGCCATCAAGCAAGAGTCGGGCTTCACCGGGGAGCTGTTTTTT
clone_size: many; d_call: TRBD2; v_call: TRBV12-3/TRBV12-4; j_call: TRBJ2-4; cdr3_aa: CASSLRTSGRKNIQYF; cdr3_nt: TGTGCCAGCAGTCTAAGGACTAGCGGGAGAAAAAACATTCAGTACTTC
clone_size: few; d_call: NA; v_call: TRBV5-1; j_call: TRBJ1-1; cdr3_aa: CASSLKWVDTEAFF; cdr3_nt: TGCGCCAGCAGCTTAAAATGGGTTGACACTGAAGCTTTCTTT
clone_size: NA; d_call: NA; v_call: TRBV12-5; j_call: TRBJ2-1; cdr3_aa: CASGFGVLSSYNEQFF; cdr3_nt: TGTGCTAGTGGTTTCGGAGTCCTAAGCTCCTACAATGAGCAGTTCTTC
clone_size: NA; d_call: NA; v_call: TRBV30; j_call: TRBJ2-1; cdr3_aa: CAWGEQFF; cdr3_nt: TGTGCCTGGGGTGAGCAGTTCTTC
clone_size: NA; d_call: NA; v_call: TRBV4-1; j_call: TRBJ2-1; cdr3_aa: CASSQDTQTSLSYNEQFF; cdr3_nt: TGCGCCAGCAGCCAAGATACCCAAACTAGCCTGAGCTACAATGAGCAGTTCTTC
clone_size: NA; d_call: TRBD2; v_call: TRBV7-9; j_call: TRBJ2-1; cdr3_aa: CASSLGAGEFYNEQFF; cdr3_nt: TGTGCCAGCAGCTTAGGAGCGGGAGAATTCTACAATGAGCAGTTCTTC
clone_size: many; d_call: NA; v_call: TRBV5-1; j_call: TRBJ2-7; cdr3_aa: CASSPGLGYEQYF; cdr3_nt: TGCGCCAGCAGCCCCGGCCTGGGCTACGAGCAGTACTTC
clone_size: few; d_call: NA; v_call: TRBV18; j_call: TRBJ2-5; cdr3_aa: CASSPYGQKETQYF; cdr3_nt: TGTGCCAGCTCACCGTACGGACAGAAAGAGACCCAGTACTTC
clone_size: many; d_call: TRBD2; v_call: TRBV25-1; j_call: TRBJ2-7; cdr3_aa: CASGTSWGYEQYF; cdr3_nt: TGTGCCAGCGGGACTAGTTGGGGCTACGAGCAGTACTTC
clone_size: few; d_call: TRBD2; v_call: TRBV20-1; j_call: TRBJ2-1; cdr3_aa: CSARSGTLGEQFF; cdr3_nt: TGCAGTGCTAGAAGCGGGACGTTGGGGGAGCAGTTCTTC
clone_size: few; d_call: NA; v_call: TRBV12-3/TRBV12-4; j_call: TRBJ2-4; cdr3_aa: CASSLPGAKNIQYF; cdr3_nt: TGTGCCAGCAGTTTACCCGGGGCCAAAAACATTCAGTACTTC
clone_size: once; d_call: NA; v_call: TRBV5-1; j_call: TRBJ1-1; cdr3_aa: CASSFLGGPEAFF; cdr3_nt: TGCGCCAGCAGCTTTTTGGGCGGTCCTGAAGCTTTCTTT
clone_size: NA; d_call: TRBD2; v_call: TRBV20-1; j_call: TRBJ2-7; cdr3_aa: CSARGGTSGSYEQYF; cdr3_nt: TGCAGTGCTAGAGGCGGGACTAGCGGCTCCTACGAGCAGTACTTC
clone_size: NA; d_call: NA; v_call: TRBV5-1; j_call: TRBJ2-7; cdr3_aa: CASGTGSVTYEQYF; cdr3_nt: TGCGCCAGCGGGACCGGGTCTGTCACCTACGAGCAGTACTTC
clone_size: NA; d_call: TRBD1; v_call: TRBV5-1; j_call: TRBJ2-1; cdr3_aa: CASSRGTGFDEQFF; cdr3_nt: TGCGCCAGCAGCAGGGGGACAGGGTTCGATGAGCAGTTCTTC
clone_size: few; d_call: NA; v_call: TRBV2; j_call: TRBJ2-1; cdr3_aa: CASRQTEGNEQFF; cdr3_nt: TGTGCCAGCAGACAGACCGAGGGAAATGAGCAGTTCTTC
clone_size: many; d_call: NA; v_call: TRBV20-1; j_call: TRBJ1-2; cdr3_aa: CSAGDDGYTF; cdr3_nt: TGCAGTGCTGGGGACGATGGCTACACCTTC
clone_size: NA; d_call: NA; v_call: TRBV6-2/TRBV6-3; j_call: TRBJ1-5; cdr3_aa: CASSYGRFNQPQHF; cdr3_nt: TGTGCCAGCAGTTACGGGCGGTTCAATCAGCCCCAGCATTTT
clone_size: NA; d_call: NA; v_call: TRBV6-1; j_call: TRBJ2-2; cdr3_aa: CASSLWTSTGELFF; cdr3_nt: TGTGCCAGCAGTCTTTGGACTTCCACCGGGGAGCTGTTTTTT
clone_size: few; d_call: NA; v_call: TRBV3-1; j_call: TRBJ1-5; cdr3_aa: CASSQDNLADQPQHF; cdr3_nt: TGTGCCAGCAGCCAAGACAATTTGGCGGATCAGCCCCAGCATTTT
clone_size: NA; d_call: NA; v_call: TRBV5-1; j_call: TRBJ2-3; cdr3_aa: CASSVTGTDTQYF; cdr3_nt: TGCGCCAGCAGCGTAACAGGGACAGATACGCAGTATTTT
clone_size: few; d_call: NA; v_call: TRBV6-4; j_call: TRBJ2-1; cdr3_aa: CASSEAGSSYNEQFF; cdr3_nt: TGTGCCAGCAGTGAGGCGGGCAGCTCCTACAATGAGCAGTTCTTC
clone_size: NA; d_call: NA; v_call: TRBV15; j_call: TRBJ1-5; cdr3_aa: CATSRDRQPQHF; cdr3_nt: TGTGCCACCAGCAGAGATCGTCAGCCCCAGCATTTT
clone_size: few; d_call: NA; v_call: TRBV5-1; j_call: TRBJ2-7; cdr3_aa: CASSLGHSNPYEQYF; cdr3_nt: TGCGCCAGCAGCTTGGGGCACTCAAACCCCTACGAGCAGTACTTC
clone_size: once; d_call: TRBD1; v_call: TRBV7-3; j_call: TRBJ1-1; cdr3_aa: CASSPGTGLFMNTEAFF; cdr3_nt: TGTGCCAGCAGCCCCGGGACAGGGCTGTTTATGAACACTGAAGCTTTCTTT
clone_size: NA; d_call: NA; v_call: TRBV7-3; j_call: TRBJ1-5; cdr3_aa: CASSLGFGPNQPQHF; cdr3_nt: TGTGCCAGCAGCTTAGGCTTTGGACCAAATCAGCCCCAGCATTTT
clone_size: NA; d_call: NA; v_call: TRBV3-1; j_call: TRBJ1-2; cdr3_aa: CASSQAGLRLPWDGYTF; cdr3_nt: TGTGCCAGCAGCCAAGCTGGCTTAAGACTGCCCTGGGATGGCTACACCTTC
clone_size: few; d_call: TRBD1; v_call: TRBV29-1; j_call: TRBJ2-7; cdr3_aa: CSVERQGGDEQYF; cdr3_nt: TGCAGCGTTGAAAGACAGGGGGGGGACGAGCAGTACTTC
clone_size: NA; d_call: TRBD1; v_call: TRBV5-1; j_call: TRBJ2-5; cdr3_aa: CASSDRGWETQYF; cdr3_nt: TGCGCCAGCAGTGACAGGGGGTGGGAGACCCAGTACTTC
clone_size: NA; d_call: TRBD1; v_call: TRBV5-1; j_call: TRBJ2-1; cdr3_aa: CASSPTGTEIYNEQFF; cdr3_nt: TGCGCCAGCAGTCCAACCGGGACAGAAATCTACAATGAGCAGTTCTTC
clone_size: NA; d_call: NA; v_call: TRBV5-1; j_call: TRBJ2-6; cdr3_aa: CASSPYSSGANVLTF; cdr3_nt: TGCGCCAGCAGCCCTTACAGCTCTGGGGCCAACGTCCTGACTTTC
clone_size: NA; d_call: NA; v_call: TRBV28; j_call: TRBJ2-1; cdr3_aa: CASRERGSSYNEQFF; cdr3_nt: TGTGCCAGCAGAGAGAGGGGGAGCTCCTACAATGAGCAGTTCTTC
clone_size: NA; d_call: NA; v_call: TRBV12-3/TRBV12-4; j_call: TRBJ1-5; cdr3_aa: CASSLPIGPQHF; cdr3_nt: TGTGCCAGCAGTTTACCTATTGGGCCCCAGCATTTT
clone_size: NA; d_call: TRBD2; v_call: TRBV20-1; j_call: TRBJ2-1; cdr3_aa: CSEFAGGRDEQFF; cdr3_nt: TGCAGTGAATTTGCGGGAGGAAGGGATGAGCAGTTCTTC
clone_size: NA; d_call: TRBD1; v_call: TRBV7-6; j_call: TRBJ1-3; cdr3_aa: CASSSPGQISSGNTIYF; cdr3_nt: TGTGCCAGCAGCTCTCCGGGACAGATTTCCTCTGGAAACACCATATATTTT
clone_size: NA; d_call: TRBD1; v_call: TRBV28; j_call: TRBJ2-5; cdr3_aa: CASRYPTGGKTQYF; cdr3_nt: TGTGCCAGCAGATACCCGACAGGGGGAAAGACCCAGTACTTC
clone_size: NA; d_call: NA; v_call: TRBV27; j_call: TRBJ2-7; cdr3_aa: CASSLHGPEYEQYF; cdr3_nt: TGTGCCAGCAGTTTACACGGCCCGGAATACGAGCAGTACTTC
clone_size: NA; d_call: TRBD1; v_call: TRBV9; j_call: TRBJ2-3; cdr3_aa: CARQGKKGADTQYF; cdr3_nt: TGTGCCAGACAGGGGAAGAAAGGGGCAGATACGCAGTATTTT
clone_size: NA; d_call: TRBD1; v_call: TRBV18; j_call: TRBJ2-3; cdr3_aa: CASSGQGASTDTQYF; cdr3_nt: TGTGCCAGCTCAGGTCAGGGGGCCAGCACAGATACGCAGTATTTT
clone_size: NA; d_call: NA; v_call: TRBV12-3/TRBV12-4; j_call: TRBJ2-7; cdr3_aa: CASSLVRFEQYF; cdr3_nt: TGTGCCAGCAGTTTGGTCCGTTTCGAGCAGTACTTC
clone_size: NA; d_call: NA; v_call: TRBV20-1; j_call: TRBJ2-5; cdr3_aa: CSARAPPLRLSQETQYF; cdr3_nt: TGCAGTGCTAGAGCCCCTCCACTTCGCCTTTCTCAAGAGACCCAGTACTTC
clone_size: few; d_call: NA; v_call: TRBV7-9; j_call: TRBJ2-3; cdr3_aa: CASSDTLTGSDTQYF; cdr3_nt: TGTGCCAGCAGCGACACACTTACAGGGTCGGATACGCAGTATTTT
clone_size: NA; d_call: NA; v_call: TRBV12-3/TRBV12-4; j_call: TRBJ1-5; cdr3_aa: CASRGETVKKPQHF; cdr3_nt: TGTGCCAGCAGGGGGGAAACGGTGAAGAAGCCCCAGCATTTT
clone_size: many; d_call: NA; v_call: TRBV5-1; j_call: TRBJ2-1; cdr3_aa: CASSLEGILAYNEQFF; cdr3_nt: TGCGCCAGCAGCTTGGAGGGAATTCTAGCTTACAATGAGCAGTTCTTC